This TCR beta chain was found in a study of cytomegalovirus exposure and HLA in healthy donors. The PCR employed 60 Vbeta primers together with 13 Jbeta primers. Assay: immunoSEQ multiplex PCR; the TCRdb copy retains only in-frame clones and omits some. The repertoire holds about 120,000 clones, with around 77% as singletons. The clonotype originates from a man between 18 and 29 years old in good health and CMV-seropositive. The sequenced sample consisted of PBMCs.

The CDR3 DNA is TGCGCCAGCAGTCAATCGAGATATAAGGGGGCTGGCTACACCTTC. Translated: CASSQSRYKGAGYTF. This chain links TRBV23-1 with TRBJ1-2; 7 nucleotides agree with TRBD1. TRBV23-1 is flagged as an ORF with uncertain function. V shed 0 bases, J shed 7 bases, and the junction held 8 bases outside the gene matches. The CDR3 has 15 amino acids.